Reported below is one TCR beta chain. The CDR3 loop spans 13 amino acids. Germline CDR1 and CDR2: SGHTA and FQGNSA. The V gene lost 8 bases and the J gene lost 0 bases, with 9 bases spanning the gap. Clones were sequenced by immunoSEQ multiplex PCR, and TCRdb holds only the in-frame ones, with some missing. The sample holds fewer than 250,000 clones, 70% to 90% seen once. The data belong to a study of blood T cell repertoires in COVID-19. The sequencing sample was made of peripheral blood. This sequence originates from a man aged 45 to 65 with acute or convalescent COVID-19. The gene calls are TRBV7-2 and TRBJ2-3; the D is unclear. The CDR3 here is CASRTGSTDTQYF. In DNA form, the CDR3 reads TGTGCCAGCCGAACCGGGAGCACAGATACGCAGTATTTT.